The sequence of this T cell receptor beta chain was determined in a study of shared clonotypes between healthy human individuals. The wider study: CD4 naive cells filled three plates per donor, CD4 memory three, CD8 naive two and CD8 memory one. Whole-study results and caveats: Some clonotypes were shared by all four sorted-subset donors, while others were not shared. The non-shared ones had lower generation probabilities than the shared ones.

The study drew all its donors from Caucasian adults living in Nashville, Tennessee. CDR3 length: 12 amino acids. Germline values: CDR1 SGHVS, CDR2 FQNEAQ. The V and J ends lost 0 bases and 7 bases respectively, with 6 bases between them. Profiled with immunoSEQ multiplex PCR; TCRdb holds only in-frame clones, not every one. The sample records approximately 2.5 million clones, over 85% being singletons. Points on this clone: The target antigen is unknown.

The gene calls are TRBV7-8 and TRBJ1-2; maybe TRBD1 (6 bases). The source of this sequence is a man younger than 35 in good health. Some clones in this sample may be carry-over from other donors' samples. Sequenced sample: naive CD4+ T cells from PBMCs. Subset specified: CD45RA+ positively selected. CDR3 region: CASSLAQGGYTF. As DNA, the CDR3 is TGTGCCAGCAGCTTAGCACAGGGTGGCTACACCTTC.